This TCR beta chain was obtained from a study of regulatory T cells in long-lasting Graves disease. Germline CDR1 and CDR2: SGHDN and FVKESK. Deletions cut 2 bases from V and 6 bases from J, with 13 bases between. The CDR3 has 14 residues. Building the TCR beta libraries relied on iRepertoire HTBI primers, and CDR3 regions underwent Arm-PCR. TCRdb re-called the multiplex PCR reads through MiXCR, storing one row per CDR3 protein. The table shows about 470,000 distinct CDR3 sequences, with more than 20% occurring only once. Time point reported: persistent/refractory GD, antithyroid drugs over 5 years with positive TRAb. TCR sequences were obtained from RNA taken from PBMCs. The study's findings and limits: Newly diagnosed disease favored TRBV20-1 and TRBJ2-1 over persistent disease.

This clonotype was seen a few times. Its target is unknown. The TCR comes from a female donor with Graves disease. Specimen: peripheral blood mononuclear cells (PBMCs), collected when the disease was refractory, from a patient treated with antithyroid drugs. The chain has TRBV14 and TRBJ1-1; no firm D call. The CDR3 loop reads CASSQQSTLSEAFF. CDR3 in DNA: TGTGCCAGCAGCCAACAGTCGACGCTCTCTGAAGCTTTCTTT.